This T cell receptor beta chain was identified in a study of T-cell reconstitution after alpha-beta-depleted transplantation in children. General observations from the study: Day-60 TCRbeta diversity that was high in some patients was derived from surviving recipient T cells and thymic progenitors. Most T-cell counts and diversity one year after the transplant came from T cells that were newly produced. Reportedly, only several hundred clones from non-depleted graft cells drove alpha-beta T-cell counts at about two months.

TCRbeta library construction was performed incorporating unique molecular identifiers. TCRdb called the PCR reads again in MiXCR, with one record for every CDR3 protein. The table records almost 600,000 distinct CDR3 sequences, more than 20% of them present only once. As for this clonotype: Its antigen is not identified.

V shed 4 bases and J shed 2 bases, with 13 bases lying between them. Looked up from germline, CDR1 is MDHEN and CDR2 is SYDVKM. The CDR3 runs to 15 residues. The receptor was derived from a boy in the first two years of life with Wiskott-Aldrich syndrome, due to receive a stem cell transplant. This rearrangement joins TRBV28 to TRBJ2-3, with D possibly matching TRBD2 (6 bases). Sequenced material: PBMCs, taken before TCRalphabeta/CD19-depleted stem cell transplant. The CDR3 loop is CASSWDFFYTDTQYF. For the CDR3, the DNA is TGTGCCAGCAGTTGGGACTTCTTCTACACAGATACGCAGTATTTT.